This TCR beta chain is drawn from a study of cytomegalovirus exposure and HLA in healthy donors. This PCR relied on a set of 60 Vbeta primers and 13 Jbeta primers. Assay: immunoSEQ multiplex PCR; the TCRdb copy retains only in-frame clones and omits some. The sample has 60,000 to 65,000 clones, 70% to 90% seen once. The CDR3 loop spans 12 amino acids. With 8 bases removed from V and 7 bases from J, the gap between germline ends came to 14 bases. Per germline, CDR1 MDHEN and CDR2 SYDVKM. This clone has only a few counts. The chain couples TRBV28 to TRBJ2-5, with a weak D call TRBD1 (5 bases). Sequencing was done on a sample of PBMCs. This clonotype was sampled from a man between 18 and 35 years old in good health and CMV-seronegative. The CDR3 coding sequence is TGTGCCAGCGCCAGACAGTCCGGGACCCAGTACTTC. Translated: CASARQSGTQYF.